This TCR beta chain was recorded in a study of CD8+CD57+ T cells in acquired aplastic anemia. Genomic DNA, serving as template, underwent TCR beta VDJ and CDR3 profiling. MiXCR, run by TCRdb on the reads, gives a single entry per CDR3 protein. The sample carries about 470,000 distinct CDR3 sequences, around a third recorded once. Sequencing was done on patients that had shown CD8+CD57+ cell expansion by flow cytometry. The patients all had a severe acquired aplastic anemia diagnosis. The CDR3 extends over 13 amino acids. Germline V gene sequence: CDR1 SGDLS, CDR2 YYNGEE. V was cut by 3 bases and J by 7 bases, with 13 bases left in between. This clonotype has only a few counts.

Material: sorted CD4+, CD8+, or CD8+CD57+ T cells (not recorded which) from PBMCs. The receptor's source is a human donor with aplastic anemia. The chain carries TRBV9 and TRBJ1-2; D uncertain. The CDR3 is CASSALISLGYTF. The CDR3 bases are TGTGCCAGCAGCGCCCTCATTAGTCTTGGCTACACCTTC.